The 9 T cell receptor beta chains below all came from one sample that was sequenced in a study of tumor-infiltrating lymphocytes in primary liver carcinoma. The tissue used was unsorted bulk material of roughly 17-34 mg. RNA and DNA were co-extracted from it with the AllPrep DNA/RNA mini kit. The researchers produced TCR beta cDNA from around 0.5 ug total RNA with a constant-region primer. It was through three nested multiplex PCR rounds of slightly modified ARM-PCR that TCR beta libraries arose. TRBV1-TRBV30 forward primers paired with a C-beta reverse primer were used in the first two PCR rounds, which ran about 11 cycles each. TCRdb re-analysed the multiplex PCR reads in MiXCR, keeping a single row per CDR3 protein. The table lists 45,000 or so distinct CDR3 sequences, roughly 80% of them singletons, with around two fifths in the top ten. Sequencing input: tumor-adjacent normal liver tissue. The receptors stem from a woman in her thirties with primary liver carcinoma and hepatitis B virus infection.

This clonotype was observed at least ten times. The chain carries TRBV7-2 and TRBJ2-5, with a tentative D call TRBD2 (6 bases). CDR1 is SGHTA, CDR2 FQGNSA, per germline. The CDR3 covers 14 residues. V dropped 0 bases and J dropped 5 bases, with 10 bases sitting between them. The CDR3 region has the DNA TGTGCCAGCAGCTTAGCGGGGAGGTCTGAGACCCAGTACTTC. Translated, it gives CASSLAGRSETQYF.

V gene TRBV11-3 combines with J gene TRBJ2-3; tentative D call: TRBD2 (6 bases). The CDR3 is 19 amino acids. CDR1 is SGHNT, CDR2 YENEEA, per germline. CDR3 protein: CSISLGFGSGAGGTDTQYF. The DNA for the CDR3 is TGTTCCATCAGCTTAGGTTTTGGATCGGGAGCAGGAGGCACAGATACGCAGTATTTT. Supplemented by reference TRBV11-3 and TRBJ2-3, the full variable domain reads EAGVVQSPRYKIIEKKQPVAFWCNPISGHNTLYWYLQNLGQGPELLIRYENEEAVDDSQLPKDRFSAERLKGVDSTLKIQPAELGDSAVYLCSISLGFGSGAGGTDTQYFGPGTRLTVL.

As concerns this clonotype: One end of the junction varies from germline; a read error may be responsible. V usage is TRBV6-2 or TRBV6-3 and J usage is TRBJ2-3; TRBD2 matches 10 bases. Germline V gives CDR1 MNHEY, CDR2 SVGEGT. The CDR3 is made up of 15 amino acids. The chain's CDR3 is CASSSASGGTDAQYF. CDR3 sequence (DNA): TGTGCCAGCAGCTCAGCTAGCGGGGGCACAGATGCGCAGTATTTT.

The CDR3 loop reads CANRGYRGYSTDTQYF. As DNA, the CDR3 is TGTGCCAACCGCGGGTACAGGGGGTACAGCACAGATACGCAGTATTTT. J is TRBJ2-3 and V is TRBV7-9, with 8 bases lining up with TRBD1. In germline, CDR1 is SEHNR, CDR2 FQNEAQ (reference sequence). The V and J ends lost 10 bases and 0 bases, in that order; junction bases with no gene match: 12. CDR3 size: 16 residues.

About this clonotype itself: The junction departs from the called germline gene at one end, perhaps through a read error. This sequence joins TRBV7-2 and TRBJ1-6; TRBD1 is a possible D gene (5 bases). The CDR3 length is 14 residues. Germline V gene sequence: CDR1 SGHTA, CDR2 FQGNSA. The CDR3 loop reads CASSAGQHNSLLHF. CDR3 sequence (DNA): TGTGCCAGTAGCGCCGGACAACATAATTCACTCCTCCACTTT.

On this clonotype: An end of the junction does not agree with germline; a read error may underlie this. The chain carries TRBV6-1 and TRBJ1-1; no reliable D call. The CDR3 runs to 14 residues. Germline V gene sequence: CDR1 MNHNS, CDR2 SASEGT. CDR3 amino acids: CASSVLGVNTEALF. CDR3 bases: TGTGCTAGCAGCGTCCTAGGAGTGAACACTGAAGCTCTCTTT.

This clonotype was seen more than once but under ten times. Germline is not matched at one junction end, which may reflect a read error. V and J are TRBV7-9 and TRBJ2-7; D is uncertain. Germline CDR1 reads SEHNR; CDR2 reads FQNEAQ (reference sequence). There are 13 residues in the CDR3. CDR3 sequence (DNA): TGTGCCAGCGGCTTAGACCCATCCTACGAGCAGTACTTC. It specifies CASGLDPSYEQYF.

Worth noting for this clonotype: At one of its ends the junction is not consistent with the germline gene, which may arise from a read error. The chain uses TRBV6-2 or TRBV6-3 and TRBJ2-1; 11 bases line up with TRBD2. This CDR3 contains 20 residues. Germline V gene sequence: CDR1 MNHEY, CDR2 SVGEGT. CDR3 residues: CVSSYGSAGLAGGPNNEQFF. CDR3 DNA: TGTGTCAGCAGTTACGGCAGTGCGGGTCTAGCGGGAGGTCCTAACAATGAGCAGTTCTTC.

As concerns this clonotype: The junction differs from germline at one of its ends, possibly a read error. V usage is TRBV10-3 and J usage is TRBJ2-3, with a weak D call TRBD2 (5 bases). Germline values: CDR1 ENHRY, CDR2 SYGVKD. This CDR3 region has 16 residues. CDR3 sequence: CAISDSGIVETDTHYF. DNA of the CDR3: TGTGCCATCAGTGACTCCGGGATAGTAGAAACAGATACGCACTATTTT.